This T cell receptor (beta chain) was obtained from a study of T cell changes during pregnancy in multiple sclerosis. The data were produced by immunoSEQ multiplex PCR, yet TCRdb's version contains in-frame clones alone and is incomplete. The sample carries around 26,000 clones, about 91% recorded once. Deletions cut 2 bases from V and 5 bases from J, with 8 bases between. The CDR3 covers 13 residues. Germline CDR1 is MNHEY and CDR2 is SMNVEV (reference sequence). The receptor comes from a female donor with multiple sclerosis, enrolled in a pregnancy study. This material consisted of CD8+ T cells from peripheral blood mononuclear cells, taken in the second trimester of pregnancy. The chain carries TRBV27 and TRBJ2-3; TRBD1 might be the D (5 bases). CDR3 region: CASSLGALDTQYF. The CDR3, as DNA: TGTGCCAGCAGTTTAGGGGCATTAGATACGCAGTATTTT.